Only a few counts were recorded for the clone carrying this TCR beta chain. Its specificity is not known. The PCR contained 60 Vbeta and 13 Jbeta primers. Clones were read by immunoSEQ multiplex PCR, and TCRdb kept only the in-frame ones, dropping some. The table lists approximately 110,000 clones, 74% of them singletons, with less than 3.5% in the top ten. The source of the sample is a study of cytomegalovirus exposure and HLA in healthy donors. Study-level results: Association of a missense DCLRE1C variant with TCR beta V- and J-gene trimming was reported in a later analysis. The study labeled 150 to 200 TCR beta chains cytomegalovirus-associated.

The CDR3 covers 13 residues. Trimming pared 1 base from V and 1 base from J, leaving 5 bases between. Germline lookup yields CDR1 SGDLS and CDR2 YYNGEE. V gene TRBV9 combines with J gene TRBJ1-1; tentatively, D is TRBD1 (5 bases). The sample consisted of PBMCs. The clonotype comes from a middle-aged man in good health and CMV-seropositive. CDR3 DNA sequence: TGTGCCAGCAGCGTACAGGGGAACACTGAAGCTTTCTTT. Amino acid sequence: CASSVQGNTEAFF.